Each of the 24 T cell receptor beta chains below was sequenced from the same sample in a study of CD8 T cells in Susac syndrome. With random hexamers, reverse transcription was performed on about 0.45 to 1 ug of RNA. A single record per CDR3 protein comes from TCRdb applying MiXCR to the immunoSEQ multiplex PCR reads. The table includes approximately 160,000 distinct CDR3 sequences, roughly 94% detected once. The sample consisted of CD4+ T cells from PBMCs. These receptor sequences come from a human donor in good health.

The gene calls are TRBV24-1 and TRBJ2-2; TRBD1 matches at 7 bases. CDR3 length: 15 amino acids. V dropped 6 bases and J dropped 2; count of bases not matched to a gene: 5. The germline V gene encodes CDR1 KGHDR and CDR2 SFDVKD. CDR3 nucleotide sequence: TGTGCCACCAGTAGAAGGGGGCTTAACACCGGGGAGCTGTTTTTT. Translation gives CATSRRGLNTGELFF.

The chain uses TRBV2 and TRBJ2-6; D is possibly TRBD2 (6 bases). Between the trimmed V and J ends, which lost 10 bases and 1 base, there was a span of 14 bases. The CDR3 is made up of 15 amino acids. Germline CDR1 is SNHLY and CDR2 is FYNNEI. The CDR3 region is CAIRNGGSGANVLTF. CDR3 coding DNA: TGTGCCATCCGGAACGGGGGTTCTGGGGCCAACGTCCTGACTTTC.

The chain recombines TRBV18 with TRBJ1-1, with D unclear. The germline gives CDR1 KGHSH, CDR2 LQKENI. The CDR3 contains 13 residues. V lost 0 bases, J lost 1 base, and 3 bases lay in between. This chain's CDR3 is CASSPPANTEAFF. DNA of the CDR3: TGTGCCAGCTCACCACCGGCGAACACTGAAGCTTTCTTT.

This clonotype has a single count. The rearrangement joins TRBV5-1 to TRBJ2-7; 9 bases map to TRBD1. The CDR3 sequence is 13 residues long. Germline assignment: CDR1 SGHRS and CDR2 YFSETQ. The J segment lost 3 bases and the V segment lost 9 bases, leaving 7 bases of the junction unmatched. The CDR3 DNA sequence: TGCGCCACTTCGCCGGGACAGGGCTACGAGCAGTACTTC. It specifies CATSPGQGYEQYF. The variable domain in full, with the rest retrieved from reference TRBV5-1 and TRBJ2-7, is KAGVTQTPRYLIKTRGQQVTLSCSPISGHRSVSWYQQTPGQGLQFLFEYFSETQRNKGNFPGRFSGRQFSNSRSEMNVSTLELGDSALYLCATSPGQGYEQYFGPGTRLTVT.

The V and J genes are TRBV5-1 and TRBJ2-5; 7 nucleotides match TRBD1. Germline CDR1 SGHRS, CDR2 YFSETQ. V trimming: 5 bases; J trimming: 0 bases; junction bases outside the gene matches: 4. The CDR3 loop spans 14 amino acids. CDR3 amino acids: CASRPGGYQETQYF. The CDR3 region has the DNA TGCGCCAGCAGACCAGGGGGATACCAAGAGACCCAGTACTTC.

V is TRBV28 and J is TRBJ2-2; TRBD2 aligns across 14 bases. This CDR3 comprises 14 residues. V lost 6 bases to trimming and J lost 7 bases; unmatched junction nucleotides: 1. Germline V gene data show CDR1 as MDHEN and CDR2 as SYDVKM. For the CDR3, the DNA is TGTGCCAGCAGGGGACTAGCGGGAGTCGGGGAGCTGTTTTTT. Its translation: CASRGLAGVGELFF.

The chain uses TRBV6-1 and TRBJ1-4; 9 bases agree with TRBD1. The germline V gene has CDR1 MNHNS and CDR2 SASEGT. The CDR3 has 15 residues. With 3 bases clipped from V and 5 bases from J, the junction kept 4 bases outside the gene matches. The CDR3 sequence: CASSDSTGGNEKLFF. CDR3 bases: TGTGCCAGCAGTGATTCGACAGGGGGAAATGAAAAACTGTTTTTT.

This chain joins TRBV10-1 and TRBJ2-3, with 7 bases matching TRBD1. CDR3 length equals 15 residues. CDR1 WNHNN and CDR2 SYGVQD come from the germline V gene (reference sequence). V shed 8 bases and J 0 bases; nucleotides not matched to a gene: 8. The CDR3 spells CASGEGGVSTDTQYF. As DNA, the CDR3 is TGCGCCAGCGGGGAAGGGGGCGTGAGCACAGATACGCAGTATTTT.

This rearrangement joins TRBV28 to TRBJ2-1; no reliable D call. Trimming removed 11 bases from V and 0 bases from J, with 8 bases in between. The CDR3 has 12 residues. Germline-derived CDR1 and CDR2 are MDHEN and SYDVKM. CDR3 amino acids: CAVPGSYNEQFF. CDR3 sequence (DNA): TGTGCCGTACCGGGCTCCTACAATGAGCAGTTCTTC.

This rearrangement joins TRBV7-2 to TRBJ2-7; TRBD1 matches at 9 bases. Trimming removed 3 bases from V and 5 bases from J; junction bases left unmatched: 17. This CDR3 has 18 residues. CDR1 and CDR2 (germline): SGHTA, FQGNSA. The CDR3 sequence: CASSLVLYPGQGTNEQYF. CDR3 DNA: TGTGCCAGCAGCTTGGTACTCTACCCGGGACAGGGTACTAACGAGCAGTACTTC.

The gene calls are TRBV20-1 and TRBJ1-1, with 10 bases that match TRBD1. This CDR3 is built from 15 residues. The junction had 5 bases not matched to a gene; V was cut back by 0 bases and J by 4 bases. Germline CDR1 is DFQATT and CDR2 is SNEGSKA (reference sequence). The CDR3 protein is CSARDVGTGATEAFF. The CDR3, as DNA: TGCAGTGCTAGAGATGTGGGGACAGGGGCCACTGAAGCTTTCTTT.

This chain connects TRBV10-1 to TRBJ2-7, with 9 bases fitting TRBD1. The germline gives CDR1 WNHNN, CDR2 SYGVQD (reference sequence). Unmatched junction bases numbered 3, after V lost 0 bases and J lost 3 bases. The CDR3 loop spans 15 amino acids. The CDR3 spells CASSESRTGDYEQYF. CDR3 sequence (DNA): TGCGCCAGCAGTGAGTCTCGGACAGGGGACTACGAGCAGTACTTC.

The V call is TRBV20-1, the J call TRBJ2-1, with 10 bases fitting TRBD1. V shed 1 base and J 3 bases; nucleotides not matched to a gene: 3. CDR3 length: 15 amino acids. CDR1 is DFQATT, CDR2 SNEGSKA, per germline (reference sequence). The CDR3 DNA follows: TGCAGTGCTAGAGTGGACAGGGGGTTCTACAATGAGCAGTTCTTC. Protein product: CSARVDRGFYNEQFF.

The genes are TRBV27 and TRBJ2-5; 15 nucleotides match TRBD2. V dropped 8 bases and J dropped 4; count of bases not matched to a gene: 2. This CDR3 has 14 residues. The germline V gene has CDR1 MNHEY and CDR2 SMNVEV (reference sequence). CDR3 loop: CASGLAGGRETQYF. Here the CDR3 DNA reads TGTGCCAGCGGACTAGCGGGAGGGAGAGAGACCCAGTACTTC.

The chain uses TRBV29-1 and TRBJ2-3; TRBD1 is a possible D gene (6 bases). Trimming removed 5 bases at V and 2 bases at J, with 8 bases between. The germline CDR1 and CDR2 sequences are SQVTM and ANQGSEA. This CDR3 is 12 amino acids long. The CDR3 DNA reads TGCAGCGTTTGGGACAACACAGATACGCAGTATTTT. Its protein product is CSVWDNTDTQYF.

The chain combines TRBV13 with TRBJ1-3, with a possible D match to TRBD1 (5 bases). The CDR3 loop spans 16 amino acids. V gave up 3 bases and J gave up 4 bases, with 16 bases separating them. Germline-derived CDR1 and CDR2 are PRHDT and FYEKMQ (reference sequence). CDR3 protein: CASSLPGTAGGNTIYF. For the CDR3, the DNA is TGTGCCAGCAGCTTGCCGGGGACCGCGGGGGGAAACACCATATATTTT.

The V and J genes are TRBV4-1 and TRBJ2-2; 7 nucleotides align to TRBD1. The germline gives CDR1 MGHRA, CDR2 YSYEKL. CDR3 size: 16 residues. The junction had 4 bases not matched to a gene; V was cut back by 0 bases and J by 3 bases. The CDR3 nucleotides read TGCGCCAGCAGCCAAGATACAGGGGATTACACCGGGGAGCTGTTTTTT. It yields the protein CASSQDTGDYTGELFF.

The gene calls are TRBV5-4 and TRBJ1-1; 10 nucleotides line up with TRBD1. This CDR3 is 16 amino acids long. The germline CDR1 and CDR2 sequences are SGHNT and YYREEE (reference sequence). The J segment lost 5 bases and the V segment lost 0 bases, leaving 7 bases of the junction unmatched. CDR3 sequence reads: CASSLGGQGSGTEAFF. CDR3 nucleotide sequence: TGTGCCAGCAGCTTGGGGGGACAGGGGTCGGGAACTGAAGCTTTCTTT.

The rearrangement joins TRBV20-1 to TRBJ1-5; 9 bases fit TRBD1. Germline-derived CDR1 and CDR2 are DFQATT and SNEGSKA (reference sequence). The CDR3 totals 14 residues. J gave up 8 bases and V 0 bases, and 5 bases lay outside the gene matches. Here the CDR3 reads CSARDTGGEEPQHF. Written as DNA, the CDR3 is TGCAGTGCTAGAGATACAGGGGGCGAGGAGCCCCAGCATTTT.

This chain links TRBV20-1 with TRBJ2-1; 10 bases are a match to TRBD2. The CDR3 length is 16 residues. Trimming removed 3 bases from V and 4 bases from J; junction bases left unmatched: 9. The V gene's germline CDR1 is DFQATT and CDR2 SNEGSKA (reference sequence). In DNA, the CDR3 is TGCAGTGCTAGTATAGCGGGGGGCTTGGGTTACAATGAGCAGTTCTTC. Translating gives CSASIAGGLGYNEQFF.

The rearrangement joins TRBV7-2 to TRBJ1-2; D gene unclear. Trimming cost V 5 bases and J 2 bases, with 9 bases left between them. This CDR3 contains 13 residues. From germline, CDR1 is SGHTA and CDR2 FQGNSA. CDR3 sequence (DNA): TGTGCCAGCAGCACGGCCTTGAACTATGGCTACACCTTC. It translates to CASSTALNYGYTF.

The rearrangement joins TRBV19 to TRBJ2-3; D might be TRBD1 (6 bases). V was trimmed by 11 bases and J by 2 bases, leaving 14 bases between them. The germline V gene encodes CDR1 LNHDA and CDR2 SQIVND (reference sequence). This CDR3 is built from 13 residues. The DNA of the CDR3 is TGTGCCTCCCGGAACAGGGTCACAGATACGCAGTATTTT. Translated, it gives CASRNRVTDTQYF.

The chain combines TRBV4-2 with TRBJ1-5; 7 bases fit TRBD1. This CDR3 is built from 15 residues. CDR1 is LGHNA and CDR2 is YNFKEQ in the germline V gene. The ends lost 4 bases at V and 6 bases at J; junction bases unmatched: 9. The CDR3: CASSRKGGDSQPQHF. In DNA form, the CDR3 reads TGTGCCAGCAGCCGCAAGGGGGGGGACAGTCAGCCCCAGCATTTT.

This clonotype was seen only a few times. The CDR3 sequence: CASSSIYEQYF. CDR3 nucleotide sequence: TGTGCCAGCAGTTCCATCTACGAGCAGTACTTC. The chain couples TRBV27 to TRBJ2-7; D gene ambiguous. The CDR3 consists of 11 residues. With 4 bases removed from V and 3 bases from J, the gap between germline ends came to 4 bases. Germline V gene lookup returns CDR1 MNHEY and CDR2 SMNVEV (reference sequence).